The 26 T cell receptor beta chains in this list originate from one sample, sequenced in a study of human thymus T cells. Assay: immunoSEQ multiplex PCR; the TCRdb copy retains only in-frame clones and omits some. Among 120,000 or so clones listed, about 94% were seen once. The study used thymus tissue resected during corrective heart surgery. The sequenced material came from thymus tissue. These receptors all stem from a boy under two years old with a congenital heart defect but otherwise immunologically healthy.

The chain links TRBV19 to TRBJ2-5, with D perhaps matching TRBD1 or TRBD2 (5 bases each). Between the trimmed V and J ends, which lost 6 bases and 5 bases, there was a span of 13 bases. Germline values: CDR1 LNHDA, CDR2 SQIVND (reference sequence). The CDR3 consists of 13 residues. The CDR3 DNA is TGTGCCAGTAGCGAGACCGGGGCGGAGACCCAGTACTTC. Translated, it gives CASSETGAETQYF.

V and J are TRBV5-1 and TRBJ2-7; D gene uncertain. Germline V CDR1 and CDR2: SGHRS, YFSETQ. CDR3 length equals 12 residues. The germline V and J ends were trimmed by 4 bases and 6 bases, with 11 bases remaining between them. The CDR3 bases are TGCGCCAGCAGCCCCAGGACGGGCGAGCAGTACTTC. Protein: CASSPRTGEQYF.

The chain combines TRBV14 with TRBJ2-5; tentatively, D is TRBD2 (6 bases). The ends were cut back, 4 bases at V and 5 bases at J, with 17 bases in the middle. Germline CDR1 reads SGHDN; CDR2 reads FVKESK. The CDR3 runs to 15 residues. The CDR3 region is CASSPWDGAGETQYF. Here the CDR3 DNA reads TGTGCCAGCAGCCCCTGGGACGGGGCGGGGGAGACCCAGTACTTC.

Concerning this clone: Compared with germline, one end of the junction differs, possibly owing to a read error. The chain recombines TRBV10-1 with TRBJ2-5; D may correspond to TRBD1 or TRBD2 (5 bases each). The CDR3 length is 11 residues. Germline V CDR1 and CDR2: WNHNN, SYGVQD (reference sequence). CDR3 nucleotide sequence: TGCGCCAGCAGTGAAGGGACCTTCGTAGACTTC. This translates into CASSEGTFVDF.

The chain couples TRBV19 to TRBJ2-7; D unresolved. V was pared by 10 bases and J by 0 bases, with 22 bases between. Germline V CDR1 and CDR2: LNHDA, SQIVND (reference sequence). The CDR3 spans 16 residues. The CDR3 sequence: CANPWVEDDFSYEQYF. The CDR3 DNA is TGTGCCAATCCTTGGGTCGAGGACGACTTCTCCTACGAGCAGTACTTC. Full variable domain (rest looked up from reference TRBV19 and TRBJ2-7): DGGITQSPKYLFRKEGQNVTLSCEQNLNHDAMYWYRQDPGQGLRLIYYSQIVNDFQKGDIAEGYSVSREKKESFPLTVTSAQKNPTAFYLCANPWVEDDFSYEQYFGPGTRLTVT.

The CDR3 spells CASGGGAGYTF. The CDR3 bases are TGTGCCAGCGGAGGAGGGGCTGGCTACACCTTC. V is TRBV28 and J is TRBJ1-2; TRBD1 might be the D (5 bases). Germline lookup yields CDR1 MDHEN and CDR2 SYDVKM. Trimming took 8 bases from V and 7 from J, leaving 11 bases between them. CDR3 length equals 11 residues.

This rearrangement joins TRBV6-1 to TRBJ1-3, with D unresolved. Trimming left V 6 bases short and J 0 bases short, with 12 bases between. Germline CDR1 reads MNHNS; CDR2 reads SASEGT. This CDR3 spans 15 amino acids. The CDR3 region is CASSPNHFSGNTIYF. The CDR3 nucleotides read TGTGCCAGCAGCCCCAATCATTTCTCTGGAAACACCATATATTTT.

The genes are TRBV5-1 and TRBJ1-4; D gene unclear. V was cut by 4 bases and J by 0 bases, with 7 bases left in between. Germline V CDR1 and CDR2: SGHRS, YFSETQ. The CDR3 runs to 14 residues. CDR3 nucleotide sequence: TGCGCCAGCAGCCTGGCCGCAACTAATGAAAAACTGTTTTTT. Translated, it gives CASSLAATNEKLFF.

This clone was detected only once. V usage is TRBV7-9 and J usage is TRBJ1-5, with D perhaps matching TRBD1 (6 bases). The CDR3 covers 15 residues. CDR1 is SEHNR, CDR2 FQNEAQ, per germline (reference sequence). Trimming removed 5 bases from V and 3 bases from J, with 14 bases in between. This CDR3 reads CASSLKGVSNQPQHF. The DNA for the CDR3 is TGTGCCAGCAGCCTAAAGGGGGTCTCCAATCAGCCCCAGCATTTT.

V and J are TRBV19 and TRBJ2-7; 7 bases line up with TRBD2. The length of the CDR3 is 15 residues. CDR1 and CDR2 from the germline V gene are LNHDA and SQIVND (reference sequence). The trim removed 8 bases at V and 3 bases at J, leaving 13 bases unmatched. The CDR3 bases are TGTGCCAGTCCCGAACGGCGGGGGTCCCTCTACGAGCAGTACTTC. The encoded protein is CASPERRGSLYEQYF.

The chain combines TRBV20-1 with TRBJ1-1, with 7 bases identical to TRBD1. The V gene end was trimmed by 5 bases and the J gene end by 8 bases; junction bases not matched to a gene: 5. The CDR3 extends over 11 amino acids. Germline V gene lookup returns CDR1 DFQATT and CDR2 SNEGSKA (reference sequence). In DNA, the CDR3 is TGCAGTGCTCCTACAGGGGTCGAAGCTTTCTTT. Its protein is CSAPTGVEAFF.

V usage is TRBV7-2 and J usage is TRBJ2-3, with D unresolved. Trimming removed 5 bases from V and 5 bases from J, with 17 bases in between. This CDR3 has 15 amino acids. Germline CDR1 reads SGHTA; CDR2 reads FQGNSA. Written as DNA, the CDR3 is TGTGCCAGCAGCCCCCCGGCAGCAAGCTTAGATACGCAGTATTTT. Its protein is CASSPPAASLDTQYF.

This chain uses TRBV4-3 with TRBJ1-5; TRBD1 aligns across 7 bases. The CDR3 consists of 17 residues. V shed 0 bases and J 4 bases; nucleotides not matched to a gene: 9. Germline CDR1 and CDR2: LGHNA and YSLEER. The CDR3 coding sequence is TGCGCCAGCAGCCAAGATGTTGCGGGACAGCAGAATCAGCCCCAGCATTTT. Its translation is CASSQDVAGQQNQPQHF.

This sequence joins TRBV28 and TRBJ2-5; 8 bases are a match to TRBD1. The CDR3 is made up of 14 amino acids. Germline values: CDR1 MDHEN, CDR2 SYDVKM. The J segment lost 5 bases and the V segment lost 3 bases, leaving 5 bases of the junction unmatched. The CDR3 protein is CASSFRGRRETQYF. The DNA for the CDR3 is TGTGCCAGCAGTTTCAGGGGGCGCAGGGAGACCCAGTACTTC.

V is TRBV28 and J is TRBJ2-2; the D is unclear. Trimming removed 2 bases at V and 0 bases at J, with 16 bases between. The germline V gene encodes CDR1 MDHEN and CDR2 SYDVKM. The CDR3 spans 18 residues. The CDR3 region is CASSLRQPQHANTGELFF. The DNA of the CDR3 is TGTGCCAGCAGTTTACGGCAGCCTCAACACGCGAACACCGGGGAGCTGTTTTTT.

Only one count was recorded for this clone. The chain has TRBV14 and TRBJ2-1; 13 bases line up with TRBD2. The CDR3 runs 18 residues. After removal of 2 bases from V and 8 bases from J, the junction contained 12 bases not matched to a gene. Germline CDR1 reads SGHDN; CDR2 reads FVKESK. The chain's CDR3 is CASSQKPDGLAGAHEQFF. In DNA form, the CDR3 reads TGTGCCAGCAGCCAAAAGCCAGACGGACTAGCGGGGGCCCATGAGCAGTTCTTC.

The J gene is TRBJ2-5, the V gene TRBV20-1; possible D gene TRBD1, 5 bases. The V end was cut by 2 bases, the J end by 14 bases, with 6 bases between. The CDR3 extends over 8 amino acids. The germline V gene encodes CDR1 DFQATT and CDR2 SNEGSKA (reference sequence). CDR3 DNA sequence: TGCAGTGCTAGAAGGGGATACTTC. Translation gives CSARRGYF.

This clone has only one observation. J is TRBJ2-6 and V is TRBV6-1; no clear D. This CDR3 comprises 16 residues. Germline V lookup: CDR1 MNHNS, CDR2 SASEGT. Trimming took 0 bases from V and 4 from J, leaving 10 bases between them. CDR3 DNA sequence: TGTGCCAGCAGTGAAGCGAAGACCATAGGGGCCAACGTCCTGACTTTC. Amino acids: CASSEAKTIGANVLTF.

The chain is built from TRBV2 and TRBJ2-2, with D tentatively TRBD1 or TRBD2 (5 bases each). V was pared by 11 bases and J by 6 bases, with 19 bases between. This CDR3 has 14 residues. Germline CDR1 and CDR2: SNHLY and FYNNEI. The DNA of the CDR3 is TGTGCCGGTGCATGGGGCGCGGGTTCCGGGGAGCTGTTTTTT. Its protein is CAGAWGAGSGELFF.

The CDR3 spells CASSFRVPADTQYF. CDR3 coding DNA: TGTGCCAGCAGCTTCCGGGTCCCCGCGGATACGCAGTATTTT. J is TRBJ2-3 and V is TRBV7-2; D is uncertain. In germline, CDR1 is SGHTA, CDR2 FQGNSA. The ends were cut back, 3 bases at V and 6 bases at J, with 13 bases in the middle. The CDR3 has 14 residues. The variable domain in full, with the rest retrieved from reference TRBV7-2 and TRBJ2-3, is GAGVSQSPSNKVTEKGKDVELRCDPISGHTALYWYRQSLGQGLEFLIYFQGNSAPDKSGLPSDRFSAERTGGSVSTLTIQRTQQEDSAVYLCASSFRVPADTQYFGPGTRLTVL.

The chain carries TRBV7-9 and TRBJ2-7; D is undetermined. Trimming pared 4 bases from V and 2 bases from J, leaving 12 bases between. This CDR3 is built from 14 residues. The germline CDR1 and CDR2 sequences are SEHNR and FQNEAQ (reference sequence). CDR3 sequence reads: CASSSSGPTYEQYF. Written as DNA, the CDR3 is TGTGCCAGCAGCTCATCTGGGCCCACCTACGAGCAGTACTTC.

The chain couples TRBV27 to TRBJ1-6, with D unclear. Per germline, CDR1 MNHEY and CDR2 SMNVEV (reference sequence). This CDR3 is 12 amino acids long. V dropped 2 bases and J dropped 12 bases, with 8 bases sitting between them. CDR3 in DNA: TGTGCCAGCAGTTTAGAGGGTGGACCCCTCCACTTT. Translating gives CASSLEGGPLHF.

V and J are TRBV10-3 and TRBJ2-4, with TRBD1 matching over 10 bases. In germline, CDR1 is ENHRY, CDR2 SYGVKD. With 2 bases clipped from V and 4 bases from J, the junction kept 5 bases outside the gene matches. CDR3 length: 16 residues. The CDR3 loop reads CAISEQPGQGKNIQYF. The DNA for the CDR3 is TGTGCCATCAGTGAGCAGCCGGGACAGGGGAAAAACATTCAGTACTTC.

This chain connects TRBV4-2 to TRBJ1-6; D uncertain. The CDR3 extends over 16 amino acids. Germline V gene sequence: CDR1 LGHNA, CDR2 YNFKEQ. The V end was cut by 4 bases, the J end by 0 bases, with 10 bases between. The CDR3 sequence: CASSRSTGSYNSPLHF. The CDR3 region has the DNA TGTGCCAGCAGCCGGTCCACGGGCTCCTATAATTCACCCCTCCACTTT.

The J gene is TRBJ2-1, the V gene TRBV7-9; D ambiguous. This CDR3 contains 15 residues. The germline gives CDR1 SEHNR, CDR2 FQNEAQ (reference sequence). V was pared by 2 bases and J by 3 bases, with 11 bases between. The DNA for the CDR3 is TGTGCCAGCAGCTTAAACCAGGACGACTACAATGAGCAGTTCTTC. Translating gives CASSLNQDDYNEQFF.

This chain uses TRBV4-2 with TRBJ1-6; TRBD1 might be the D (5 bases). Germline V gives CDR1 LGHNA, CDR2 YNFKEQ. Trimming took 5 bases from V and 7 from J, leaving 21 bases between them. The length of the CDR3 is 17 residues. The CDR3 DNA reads TGTGCCAGCAGCAGGACTGGCGTAGCGGGACGGAATTCACCCCTCCACTTT. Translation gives CASSRTGVAGRNSPLHF.